The 20 T cell receptor beta chains given below trace back to one sample, sequenced in a study of T cell responses to AZD1222 COVID-19 vaccine. Method: immunoSEQ multiplex PCR; TCRdb's copy keeps in-frame clones and lacks some. The table records around 140,000 clones, 80% to 95% of them present only once. This sample comprised peripheral blood, obtained on day 0 of MenACWY control vaccination. The source of these receptors is an adult in good health.

As concerns this clone: Mismatch with germline at one junction end may stem from a read error. The chain has TRBV12-3 or TRBV12-4 and TRBJ1-1; 11 bases are shared with TRBD1. The CDR3 has 13 residues. The chain's CDR3 is CASTPTGTGGVVF. The CDR3 DNA reads TGTGCCAGCACTCCTACCGGGACAGGGGGGGTGGTCTTT.

A single count supports this clone. This rearrangement joins TRBV7-6 to TRBJ2-7, with 10 bases matching TRBD2. The trim removed 5 bases at V and 2 bases at J, leaving 12 bases unmatched. CDR3 size: 17 residues. Germline V lookup: CDR1 SGHVS, CDR2 FNYEAQ. The DNA of the CDR3 is TGTGCCAGCAGCCCCCGACTAGCGGGCAATCCCCCCTACGAGCAGTACTTC. It codes for CASSPRLAGNPPYEQYF.

The chain combines TRBV5-1 with TRBJ1-4; D unclear. The V and J ends lost 2 bases and 3 bases respectively, with 8 bases between them. This CDR3 comprises 14 residues. Germline assignment: CDR1 SGHRS and CDR2 YFSETQ. CDR3 protein: CASSLMVANEKLFF. DNA for the CDR3: TGCGCCAGCAGCTTAATGGTGGCTAATGAAAAACTGTTTTTT.

The rearrangement joins TRBV7-2 to TRBJ1-6, with D hard to call. The germline CDR1 and CDR2 sequences are SGHTA and FQGNSA. The CDR3 has 13 amino acids. V was clipped by 5 bases and J by 4 bases, with 6 bases between them. The CDR3 coding sequence is TGTGCCAGCAGCCAGACTTATAATTCACCCCTCCACTTT. Its translation is CASSQTYNSPLHF.

The gene calls are TRBV14 and TRBJ1-4, with 7 bases aligning to TRBD1. Germline loops: CDR1 SGHDN, CDR2 FVKESK. The junction had 5 bases not matched to a gene; V was cut back by 5 bases and J by 8 bases. This CDR3 has 13 residues. CDR3 nucleotide sequence: TGTGCCAGCAGCAGACAGGGTCGGGAAAAACTGTTTTTT. This codes for CASSRQGREKLFF.

The chain is built from TRBV6-5 and TRBJ1-1; D ambiguous. The germline gives CDR1 MNHEY, CDR2 SVGAGI. V dropped 6 bases and J dropped 0 bases, with 11 bases sitting between them. This CDR3 is built from 14 residues. This CDR3 reads CASSTTNLNTEAFF. The DNA of the CDR3 is TGTGCCAGCAGCACCACAAACTTGAACACTGAAGCTTTCTTT.

The chain is built from TRBV5-1 and TRBJ1-4; TRBD1 aligns across 7 bases. V was clipped by 1 base and J by 4 bases; unmatched bases: 4. The CDR3 spans 15 residues. Germline V gene lookup returns CDR1 SGHRS and CDR2 YFSETQ. The CDR3 region is CASSLRDRINEKLFF. CDR3 DNA: TGCGCCAGCAGCTTGCGGGACAGAATTAATGAAAAACTGTTTTTT.

The chain couples TRBV6-2 or TRBV6-3 to TRBJ2-7; D gene unclear. The germline CDR1 and CDR2 sequences are MNHEY and SVGEGT. The CDR3 is 12 residues long. Trimming pared 2 bases from V and 3 bases from J, leaving 5 bases between. The CDR3 sequence: CASSYGLYEQYF. As DNA, the CDR3 is TGTGCCAGCAGTTACGGTCTCTACGAGCAGTACTTC.

The V gene is TRBV24-1, the J gene TRBJ2-1; TRBD2 matches at 12 bases. J lost 9 bases, V lost 7 bases, and 9 bases had no gene match. The CDR3 runs to 15 residues. Per germline, CDR1 KGHDR and CDR2 SFDVKD. The CDR3 loop is CATSDRTSGDSEQFF. DNA of the CDR3: TGTGCCACCAGCGATCGGACTAGCGGGGACAGTGAGCAGTTCTTC.

This clone was recorded a few times. The CDR3 nucleotides read TGTGCCACCAGCAGAGGAGGACGCAGGGGTTCCTACAATGAGCAGTTCTTC. Translating it yields CATSRGGRRGSYNEQFF. The genes are TRBV15 and TRBJ2-1, with D possibly TRBD1 on 6 matching bases. The CDR3 length is 17 residues. Germline V gives CDR1 LNHNV, CDR2 YYDKDF (reference sequence). Trimming stripped 1 base from V and 1 base from J, with 14 bases between.

The chain recombines TRBV4-1 with TRBJ2-7; 10 bases line up with TRBD1. The germline V gene has CDR1 MGHRA and CDR2 YSYEKL. CDR3 length: 15 residues. The ends lost 1 base at V and 2 bases at J; junction bases unmatched: 2. The chain's CDR3 is CASSQGQGAPYEQYF. As DNA, the CDR3 is TGCGCCAGCAGCCAAGGACAGGGGGCCCCCTACGAGCAGTACTTC.

In DNA, the CDR3 is TGTGCCAGCAGCGCCCCCTCAAGGGCGGAGACCCAGTACTTC. Protein sequence: CASSAPSRAETQYF. The V gene is TRBV9, the J gene TRBJ2-5; D is unresolved. CDR3 size: 14 residues. Trimming took off 3 bases at V and 5 bases at J, with 14 bases between the two ends. Germline V gene data show CDR1 as SGDLS and CDR2 as YYNGEE.

In nucleotides, the CDR3 is TGTGCCAGTAGGGGACAGGGAATCTATGGCTACACCTTC. This gives the protein CASRGQGIYGYTF. The chain joins TRBV19 to TRBJ1-2, with 9 positions matching TRBD1. Germline lookup yields CDR1 LNHDA and CDR2 SQIVND (reference sequence). V lost 6 bases and J lost 4; bases outside the gene matches: 3. CDR3 length equals 13 residues.

The rearrangement links TRBV6-1 to TRBJ1-2, with a weak D call TRBD1 (5 bases). The germline V gene encodes CDR1 MNHNS and CDR2 SASEGT. This CDR3 region has 11 residues. V lost 3 bases and J lost 9, with 8 bases in between. CDR3 sequence (DNA): TGTGCCAGCAGTGAGAGGGGAAGCTACACCTTC. Amino acids: CASSERGSYTF.

This chain joins TRBV19 and TRBJ1-1; no firm D call. Germline-derived CDR1 and CDR2 are LNHDA and SQIVND (reference sequence). The CDR3 extends over 16 amino acids. Trimming stripped 5 bases from V and 1 base from J, with 17 bases between. CDR3 region: CASSSKRAAGNTEAFF. The CDR3 DNA reads TGTGCCAGTAGTTCAAAAAGGGCGGCGGGGAACACTGAAGCTTTCTTT.

J is TRBJ2-7 and V is TRBV10-3; 11 positions match TRBD2. This CDR3 is built from 15 residues. After removal of 5 bases from V and 3 bases from J, the junction contained 6 bases not matched to a gene. The germline V gene encodes CDR1 ENHRY and CDR2 SYGVKD. The CDR3 nucleotides are TGTGCCATCAGTTACCTAGCGGGAGGAATCTACGAGCAGTACTTC. Translating gives CAISYLAGGIYEQYF.

The V and J genes are TRBV19 and TRBJ1-2; possibly TRBD1 for D (6 bases). The CDR3 has 13 residues. V lost 6 bases, J lost 0 bases, and 8 bases lay in between. Germline values: CDR1 LNHDA, CDR2 SQIVND (reference sequence). The CDR3 DNA reads TGTGCCAGTAGGGGGGCGGCTAACTATGGCTACACCTTC. As protein: CASRGAANYGYTF.

This clone was found once. V is TRBV7-2 and J is TRBJ1-4; D gene uncertain. The CDR3 is 15 residues long. Germline CDR1 is SGHTA and CDR2 is FQGNSA. V lost 0 bases to trimming and J lost 1 base, with 6 bases between them. The CDR3 DNA follows: TGTGCCAGCAGCTTAGCGCGCGAAACTAATGAAAAACTGTTTTTT. This translates into CASSLARETNEKLFF.

DNA for the CDR3: TGTGCCAGCAGCACCCGGAGGACTGAAGCTTTCTTT. The encoded protein is CASSTRRTEAFF. This rearrangement joins TRBV28 to TRBJ1-1; D uncertain. The CDR3 totals 12 residues. The germline CDR1 and CDR2 sequences are MDHEN and SYDVKM. Trimming removed 6 bases at V and 5 bases at J, with 10 bases between.

This clone was counted a single time. The gene calls are TRBV4-1 and TRBJ1-1, with D perhaps TRBD1 (5 bases). Trimming stripped 3 bases from V and 2 bases from J, with 16 bases between. Germline CDR1 and CDR2: MGHRA and YSYEKL. The CDR3 is 16 amino acids. DNA of the CDR3: TGCGCCAGCAGCCAGGGAATGACAGCTCGAAACACTGAAGCTTTCTTT. Amino acids: CASSQGMTARNTEAFF.